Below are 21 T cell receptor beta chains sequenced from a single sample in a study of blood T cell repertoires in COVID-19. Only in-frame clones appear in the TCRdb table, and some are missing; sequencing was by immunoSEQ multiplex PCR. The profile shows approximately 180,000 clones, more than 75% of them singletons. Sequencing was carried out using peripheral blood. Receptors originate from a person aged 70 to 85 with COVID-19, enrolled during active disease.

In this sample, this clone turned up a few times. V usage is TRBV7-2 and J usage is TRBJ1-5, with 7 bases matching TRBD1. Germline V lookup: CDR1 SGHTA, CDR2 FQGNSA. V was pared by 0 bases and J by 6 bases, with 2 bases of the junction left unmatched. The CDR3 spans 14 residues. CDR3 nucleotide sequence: TGTGCCAGCAGCTTAGCTGCAGGGGGTCAGCCCCAGCATTTT. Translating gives CASSLAAGGQPQHF.

The CDR3 coding sequence is TGTGCCAGCAGCCCCCCTTCGGGAGGGAACGAAAAACTGTTTTTT. It codes for CASSPPSGGNEKLFF. The chain is built from TRBV9 and TRBJ1-4; D unclear. The germline V and J ends were trimmed by 4 bases and 8 bases, with 18 bases remaining between them. CDR1 SGDLS and CDR2 YYNGEE come from the germline V gene. This CDR3 contains 15 residues. Together with reference TRBV9 and TRBJ1-4, the CDR3 gives the full variable domain: DSGVTQTPKHLITATGQRVTLRCSPRSGDLSVYWYQQSLDQGLQFLIQYYNGEERAKGNILERFSAQQFPDLHSELNLSSLELGDSALYFCASSPPSGGNEKLFFGSGTQLSVL.

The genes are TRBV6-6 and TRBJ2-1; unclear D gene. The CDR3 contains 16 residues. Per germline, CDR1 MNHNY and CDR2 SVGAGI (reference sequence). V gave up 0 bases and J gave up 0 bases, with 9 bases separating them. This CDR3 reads CASSYSFSPSYNEQFF. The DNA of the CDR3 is TGTGCCAGCAGTTACTCTTTCTCCCCCTCCTACAATGAGCAGTTCTTC.

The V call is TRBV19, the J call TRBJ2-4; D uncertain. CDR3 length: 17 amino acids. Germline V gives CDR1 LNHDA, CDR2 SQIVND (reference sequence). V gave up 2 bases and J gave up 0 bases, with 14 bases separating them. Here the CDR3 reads CASSIQSGRLAKNIQYF. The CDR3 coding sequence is TGTGCCAGTAGTATACAGTCCGGCAGACTAGCCAAAAACATTCAGTACTTC.

The CDR3 DNA reads as TGTGCCAGCAGCCGGACCGGACAGGTCCTAGGGGAGCAGTACTTC. Protein: CASSRTGQVLGEQYF. The J gene is TRBJ2-7, the V gene TRBV14; TRBD1 agrees at 7 bases. Germline V gene data show CDR1 as SGHDN and CDR2 as FVKESK. The CDR3 has 15 residues. Trimming took 4 bases from V and 7 from J; bases not matched to a gene: 13.

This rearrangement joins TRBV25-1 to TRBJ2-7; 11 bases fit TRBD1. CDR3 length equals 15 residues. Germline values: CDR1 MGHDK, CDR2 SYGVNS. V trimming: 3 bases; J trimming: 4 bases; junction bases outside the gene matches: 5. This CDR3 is CASSDRDRGVYEQYF. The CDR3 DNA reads TGTGCCAGCAGTGATAGGGACAGGGGGGTATACGAGCAGTACTTC.

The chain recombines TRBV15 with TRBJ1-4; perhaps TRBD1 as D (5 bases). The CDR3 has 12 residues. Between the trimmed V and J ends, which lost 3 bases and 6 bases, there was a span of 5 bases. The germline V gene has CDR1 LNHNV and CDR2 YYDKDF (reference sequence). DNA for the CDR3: TGTGCCACCAGCAGGACAGATGAAAAACTGTTTTTT. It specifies CATSRTDEKLFF. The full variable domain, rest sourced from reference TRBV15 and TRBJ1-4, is DAMVIQNPRYQVTQFGKPVTLSCSQTLNHNVMYWYQQKSSQAPKLLFHYYDKDFNNEADTPDNFQSRRPNTSFCFLDIRSPGLGDTAMYLCATSRTDEKLFFGSGTQLSVL.

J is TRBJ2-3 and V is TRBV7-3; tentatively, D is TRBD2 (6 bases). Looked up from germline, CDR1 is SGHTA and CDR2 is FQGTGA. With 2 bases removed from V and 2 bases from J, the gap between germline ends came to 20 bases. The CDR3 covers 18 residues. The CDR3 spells CASSLRAGGPYLTDTQYF. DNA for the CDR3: TGTGCCAGCAGCTTACGAGCGGGCGGGCCCTACCTCACAGATACGCAGTATTTT. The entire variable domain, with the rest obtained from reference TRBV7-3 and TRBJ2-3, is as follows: GAGVSQTPSNKVTEKGKYVELRCDPISGHTALYWYRQSLGQGPEFLIYFQGTGAADDSGLPNDRFFAVRPEGSVSTLKIQRTERGDSAVYLCASSLRAGGPYLTDTQYFGPGTRLTVL.

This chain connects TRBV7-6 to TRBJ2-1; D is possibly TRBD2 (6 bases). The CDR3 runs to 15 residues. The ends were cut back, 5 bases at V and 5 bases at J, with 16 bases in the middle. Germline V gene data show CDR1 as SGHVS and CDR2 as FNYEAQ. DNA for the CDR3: TGTGCCAGCAGCCCCGGGGGAGGACGAAACAATGAGCAGTTCTTC. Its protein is CASSPGGGRNNEQFF.

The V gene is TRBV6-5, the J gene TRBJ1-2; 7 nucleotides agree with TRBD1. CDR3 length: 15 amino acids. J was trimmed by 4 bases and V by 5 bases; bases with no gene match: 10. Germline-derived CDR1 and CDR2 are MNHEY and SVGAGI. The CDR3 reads CASSRTGGLGYGYTF. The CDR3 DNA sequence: TGTGCCAGCAGTAGGACAGGAGGACTCGGCTATGGCTACACCTTC.

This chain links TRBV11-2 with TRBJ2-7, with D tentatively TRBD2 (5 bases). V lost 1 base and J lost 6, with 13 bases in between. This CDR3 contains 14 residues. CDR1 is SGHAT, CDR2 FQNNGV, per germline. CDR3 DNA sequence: TGTGCCAGCAGCTTAGCTTCGGGGAGAGGCGAGCAGTACTTC. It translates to CASSLASGRGEQYF. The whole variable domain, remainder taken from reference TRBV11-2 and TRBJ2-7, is EAGVAQSPRYKIIEKRQSVAFWCNPISGHATLYWYQQILGQGPKLLIQFQNNGVVDDSQLPKDRFSAERLKGVDSTLKIQPAKLEDSAVYLCASSLASGRGEQYFGPGTRLTVT.

The CDR3 region is CASSLDGAGGLNIQYF. The CDR3 DNA reads TGTGCCAGCAGCTTGGATGGAGCGGGAGGGCTAAACATTCAGTACTTC. The V and J genes are TRBV5-8 and TRBJ2-4, with 10 bases lining up with TRBD2. V dropped 0 bases and J dropped 6; count of bases not matched to a gene: 6. This CDR3 has 16 amino acids. The germline CDR1 and CDR2 sequences are SGHTS and YDEGEE. Combining the CDR3 with reference TRBV5-8 and TRBJ2-4 gives the whole variable domain EAGVTQSPTHLIKTRGQQATLRCSPISGHTSVYWYQQALGLGLQFLLWYDEGEERNRGNFPPRFSGRQFPNYSSELNVNALELEDSALYLCASSLDGAGGLNIQYFGAGTRLSVL.

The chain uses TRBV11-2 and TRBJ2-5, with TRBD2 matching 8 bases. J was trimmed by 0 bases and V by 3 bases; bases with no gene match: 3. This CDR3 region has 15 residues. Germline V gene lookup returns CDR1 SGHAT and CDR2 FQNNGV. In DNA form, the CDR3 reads TGTGCCAGCAGCTTGGCGGGGGGCTACCAAGAGACCCAGTACTTC. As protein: CASSLAGGYQETQYF.

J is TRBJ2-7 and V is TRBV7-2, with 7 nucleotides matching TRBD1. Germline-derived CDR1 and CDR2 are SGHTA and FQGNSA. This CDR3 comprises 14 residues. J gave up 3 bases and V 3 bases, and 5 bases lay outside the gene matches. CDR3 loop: CASSFKGQNYEQYF. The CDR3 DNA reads TGTGCCAGCAGCTTCAAGGGACAGAACTACGAGCAGTACTTC.

CDR3 protein: CARPYPGQVDEQYF. The CDR3 DNA reads TGTGCCAGACCCTACCCCGGACAGGTGGACGAGCAGTACTTC. The chain joins TRBV19 to TRBJ2-7, with TRBD1 identical over 7 bases. This CDR3 contains 14 residues. The ends lost 9 bases at V and 5 bases at J; junction bases unmatched: 13. CDR1 LNHDA and CDR2 SQIVND come from the germline V gene (reference sequence).

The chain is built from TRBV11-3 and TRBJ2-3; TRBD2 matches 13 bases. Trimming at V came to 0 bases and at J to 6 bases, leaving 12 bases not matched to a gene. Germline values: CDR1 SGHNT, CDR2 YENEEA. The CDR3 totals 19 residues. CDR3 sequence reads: CASSLDPPGLAGALDTQYF. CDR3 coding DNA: TGTGCCAGCAGCTTAGATCCCCCCGGACTAGCGGGAGCTCTCGATACGCAGTATTTT.

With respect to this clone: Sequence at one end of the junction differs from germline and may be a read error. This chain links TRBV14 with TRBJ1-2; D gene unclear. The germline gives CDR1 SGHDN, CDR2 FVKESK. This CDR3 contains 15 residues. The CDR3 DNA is TGTGCCAGCAGCAAAGATCGCGACACCAGCTATGGCTACACCTTC. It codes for CASSKDRDTSYGYTF.

CDR3 bases: TGTGCCAGCAGTTACTTGGGACAGGGAGGCAGAGAGACCCAGTACTTC. Translation gives CASSYLGQGGRETQYF. The rearrangement joins TRBV6-2 or TRBV6-3 to TRBJ2-5, with 9 bases fitting TRBD1. CDR1 and CDR2 from the germline V gene are MNHEY and SVGEGT. Unmatched junction bases numbered 7, after V lost 1 base and J lost 4 bases. There are 16 residues in the CDR3.

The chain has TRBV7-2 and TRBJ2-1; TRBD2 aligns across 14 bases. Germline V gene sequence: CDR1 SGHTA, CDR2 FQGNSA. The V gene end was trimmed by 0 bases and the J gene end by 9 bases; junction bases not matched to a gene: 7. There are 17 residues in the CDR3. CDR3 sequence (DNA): TGTGCCAGCAGCTTAGCGAACCTCGGGACTAGCGGGAGTGAGCAGTTCTTC. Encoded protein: CASSLANLGTSGSEQFF.

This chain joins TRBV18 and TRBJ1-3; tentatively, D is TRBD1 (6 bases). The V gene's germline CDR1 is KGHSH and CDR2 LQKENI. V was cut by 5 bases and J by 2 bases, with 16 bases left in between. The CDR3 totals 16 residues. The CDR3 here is CASSSQGAVTGNTIYF. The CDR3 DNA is TGTGCCAGCTCATCACAGGGAGCGGTGACTGGAAACACCATATATTTT.

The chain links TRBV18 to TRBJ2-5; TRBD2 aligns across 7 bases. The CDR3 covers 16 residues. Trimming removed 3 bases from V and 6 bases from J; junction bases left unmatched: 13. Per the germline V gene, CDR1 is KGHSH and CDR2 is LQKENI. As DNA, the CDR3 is TGTGCCAGCTCACCCCGCGCGGGGGACGGTCAACAGACCCAGTACTTC. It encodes CASSPRAGDGQQTQYF.